The 8 T cell receptor beta chains presented below share a single source sample, sequenced in a study. TCRdb reanalysed the 5' RACE reads using MiXCR and keeps one entry per CDR3 protein. Of 35,000 to 50,000 distinct CDR3 sequences in the sample, 30% were seen once. Sequenced input: tumor-infiltrating memory CD4+ T cells sorted from the breast tumor. As for subset: memory CD4+ T cells, CD4+CD45RO+CD25-. The receptors come from a female donor with breast cancer.

In its sample, this clonotype was seen a few times. The CDR3, as DNA: TGTGCCAGCAGATCCACAGGGATATCAGGCTATGGCTACACCTTC. Translation gives CASRSTGISGYGYTF. The chain has TRBV28 and TRBJ1-2; tentative D call: TRBD1 (6 bases). Trimming took off 6 bases at V and 4 bases at J, with 18 bases between the two ends. Germline values: CDR1 MDHEN, CDR2 SYDVKM. The CDR3 covers 15 residues.

This clonotype occurred a few times. This chain uses TRBV7-2 with TRBJ2-7; D is undetermined. The CDR3 has 13 residues. V lost 7 bases, J lost 4 bases, and 14 bases lay in between. The germline gives CDR1 SGHTA, CDR2 FQGNSA. The CDR3 DNA follows: TGTGCCAGCAACCCCCGGGCAACATACGAGCAGTACTTC. Amino acid sequence: CASNPRATYEQYF.

This clonotype was observed a handful of times. V usage is TRBV6-1 and J usage is TRBJ1-2; D unclear. The germline CDR1 and CDR2 sequences are MNHNS and SASEGT. The V end was cut by 8 bases, the J end by 5 bases, with 21 bases between. This CDR3 contains 15 residues. As DNA, the CDR3 is TGTGCCAGCTGTCAGTCTTCAAACCAAATATATGGCTACACCTTC. It codes for CASCQSSNQIYGYTF.

This chain connects TRBV5-1 to TRBJ1-5; D remains ambiguous. Germline V lookup: CDR1 SGHRS, CDR2 YFSETQ. Trimming stripped 0 bases from V and 2 bases from J, with 9 bases between. The CDR3 has 15 amino acids. CDR3 residues: CASSLEGGGNQPQHF. For the CDR3, the DNA is TGCGCCAGCAGCTTGGAGGGCGGAGGCAATCAGCCCCAGCATTTT.

This clonotype was picked up a small number of times. The rearrangement joins TRBV4-2 to TRBJ2-5; maybe TRBD1 (6 bases). Trimming left V 1 base short and J 1 base short, with 10 bases between. In germline, CDR1 is LGHNA, CDR2 YNFKEQ. This CDR3 comprises 15 residues. The CDR3 protein is CASSQVLDSQETQYF. CDR3 coding DNA: TGTGCCAGCAGCCAAGTATTGGACAGCCAAGAGACCCAGTACTTC.

This clonotype was seen at least ten times. V and J are TRBV12-5 and TRBJ1-1; possible D gene TRBD1, 6 bases. Germline assignment: CDR1 LGHNT and CDR2 FRNRAP. V dropped 3 bases and J dropped 5 bases, with 10 bases sitting between them. The CDR3 has 13 amino acids. The CDR3 is CASGLVGGTEAFF. CDR3 nucleotides: TGTGCTAGTGGTTTAGTAGGGGGTACTGAAGCTTTCTTT.

The chain recombines TRBV28 with TRBJ2-3; D not certain. The CDR3 is made up of 15 amino acids. The V gene's germline CDR1 is MDHEN and CDR2 SYDVKM. V shed 6 bases and J shed 1 base, with 14 bases lying between them. CDR3 bases: TGTGCCAGCAGCCCATCCAGCTGGGGCACAGATACGCAGTATTTT. It yields the protein CASSPSSWGTDTQYF.

The gene calls are TRBV4-2 and TRBJ1-1; D unresolved. Germline V gene sequence: CDR1 LGHNA, CDR2 YNFKEQ. This CDR3 has 15 residues. The V gene lost 4 bases and the J gene lost 1 base, with 13 bases spanning the gap. The DNA for the CDR3 is TGTGCCAGCAGCCTCCAACGGGGAGGGAACACTGAAGCTTTCTTT. It encodes CASSLQRGGNTEAFF.